This T cell receptor beta chain comes out of a study of CXCR3-negative and CXCR3-positive naive CD8 T cells. CDR1 and CDR2 from the germline V gene are SQVTM and ANQGSEA. This CDR3 spans 13 amino acids. cDNA libraries for TRB were generated by 5' RACE incorporating UMI labels. TCRdb reprocessed the 5' RACE reads and keeps a single row for each CDR3 protein, giving no DNA. The sample table includes approximately 39,000 distinct CDR3 sequences. Using triplicate sorts, 300,000 or so cells were collected each time from every CD8+ T cell subset. This receptor was taken from a human donor in good health. Some clones in this sample may be carry-over from other donors' samples. The chain is built from TRBV29-1 and TRBJ2-7; with no DNA, the TCRdb D assignment of TRBD1 cannot be verified. Sequencing was done on a sample of memory CD8+ T cells from blood. The CDR3 loop reads CSVEDGRDYEQYF.